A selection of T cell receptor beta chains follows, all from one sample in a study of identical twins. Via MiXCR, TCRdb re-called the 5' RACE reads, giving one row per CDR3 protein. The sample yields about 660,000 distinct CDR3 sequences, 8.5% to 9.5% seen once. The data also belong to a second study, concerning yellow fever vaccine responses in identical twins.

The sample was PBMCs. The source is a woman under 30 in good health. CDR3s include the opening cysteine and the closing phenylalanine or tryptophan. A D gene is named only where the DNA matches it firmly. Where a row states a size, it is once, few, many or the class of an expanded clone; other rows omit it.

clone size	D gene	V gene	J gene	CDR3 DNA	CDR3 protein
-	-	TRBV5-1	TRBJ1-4	TGCGCCAGCAATACAGGGAATACTAATGAAAAACTGTTTTTT	CASNTGNTNEKLFF
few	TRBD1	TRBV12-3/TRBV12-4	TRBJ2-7	TGTGCCAGCAGTCCCTTCGGGGGACAGGGGTCCTACGAGCAGTACTTC	CASSPFGGQGSYEQYF
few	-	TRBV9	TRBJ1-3	TGTGCCAGCACCAGAGGGACAGGAAACACCATATATTTT	CASTRGTGNTIYF
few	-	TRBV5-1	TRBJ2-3	TGCGCCAGCAGCTTGGACCGACAGCGGACAGATACGCAGTATTTT	CASSLDRQRTDTQYF
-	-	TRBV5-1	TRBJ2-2	TGCGCCAGCAGCTCGGACCCGATGGGCACCGGGGAGCTGTTTTTT	CASSSDPMGTGELFF
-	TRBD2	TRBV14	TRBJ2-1	TGTGCCAGCAGCCGCCGGGGGACTACAACCAAAAGCTCCTACAATGAGCAGTTCTTC	CASSRRGTTTKSSYNEQFF
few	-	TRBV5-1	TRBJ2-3	TGCGCCAGCGCGGATGAGGGACTCTACACAGATACGCAGTATTTT	CASADEGLYTDTQYF
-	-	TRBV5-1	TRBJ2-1	TGCGCCAGCAGCTTGGTAACGGGGTCCCCAAACAATGAGCAGTTCTTC	CASSLVTGSPNNEQFF
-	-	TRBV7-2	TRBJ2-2	TGTGCCAGCAGCTCCGGAGGGGGCGTCGGCAAGCTGTTTTTT	CASSSGGGVGKLFF
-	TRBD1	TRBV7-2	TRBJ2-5	TGTGCCAGCAGCTTGACAGGGGGAGGTTTAGAGACCCAGTACTTC	CASSLTGGGLETQYF
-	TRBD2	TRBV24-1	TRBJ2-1	TGTGCCACCGGACTAGCGGGAGGGGGGAGCTCCTACAATGAGCAGTTCTTC	CATGLAGGGSSYNEQFF
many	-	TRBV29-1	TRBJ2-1	TGCAGCGTTGTTTCCCCAGCGGACTACAATGAGCAGTTCTTC	CSVVSPADYNEQFF
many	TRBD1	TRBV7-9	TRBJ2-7	TGTGCCAGCAGCCAAATTACAGGGGGTAACGACGAGCAGTACTTC	CASSQITGGNDEQYF
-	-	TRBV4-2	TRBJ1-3	TGTGCCAGCAGCCAAGCGGGTAGGGTCGACGACACCATATATTTT	CASSQAGRVDDTIYF
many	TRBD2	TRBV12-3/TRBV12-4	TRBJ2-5	TGTGCCAGCAGTTTTGGCGGTAGCGGGACTTTCCGAGAGACCCAGTACTTC	CASSFGGSGTFRETQYF
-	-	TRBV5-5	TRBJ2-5	TGTGCCAGCAGCTTGGGCAGAGATTACCAAGAGACCCAGTACTTC	CASSLGRDYQETQYF
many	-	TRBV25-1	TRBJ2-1	TGTGCCAGCAGTGAATTAGGCACTACCTACAATGAGCAGTTCTTC	CASSELGTTYNEQFF
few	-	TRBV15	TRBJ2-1	TGTGCCACCAGCAGGGCCAGGGAGATTCGCAATGAGCAGTTCTTC	CATSRAREIRNEQFF
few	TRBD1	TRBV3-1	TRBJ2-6	TGTGCCAGCAGCCTTGGGGACAGCCCCCTCTCTGGGGCCAACGTCCTGACTTTC	CASSLGDSPLSGANVLTF
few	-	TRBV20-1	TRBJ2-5	TGCAGTGCTAGAGTGACTACAAGCCGAGAGACCCAGTACTTC	CSARVTTSRETQYF
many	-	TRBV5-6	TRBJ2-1	TGTGCCAGCAGCTTCCCAGCAAGTGAGCAGTTCTTC	CASSFPASEQFF
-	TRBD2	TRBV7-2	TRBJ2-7	TGTGCCAGCAGCTTAGCCGGCGGGGGAGGCGGATACTACGAGCAGTACTTC	CASSLAGGGGGYYEQYF
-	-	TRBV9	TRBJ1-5	TGTGCCAGCAGCGTAGGCGCCAATCAGCCCCAGCATTTT	CASSVGANQPQHF
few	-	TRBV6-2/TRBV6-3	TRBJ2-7	TGTGCCAGCAGTTACTCCTGGGACACTTTCTACGAGCAGTACTTC	CASSYSWDTFYEQYF
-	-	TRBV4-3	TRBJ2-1	TGCGCCAGCAGCCAAGACTCTAGCGCTCACGGTGAGCAGTTCTTC	CASSQDSSAHGEQFF
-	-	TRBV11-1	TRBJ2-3	TGTGCCAGCAGCCGAACGGGGATAGATACGCAGTATTTT	CASSRTGIDTQYF
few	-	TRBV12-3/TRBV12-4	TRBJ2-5	TGTGCCAGCAGTTTGGGGACCCGGGACACGTTCCAAGAGACCCAGTACTTC	CASSLGTRDTFQETQYF
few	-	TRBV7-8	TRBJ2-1	TGTGCCAGCAGCCCCCACGACCTAGGGTACAATGAGCAGTTCTTC	CASSPHDLGYNEQFF
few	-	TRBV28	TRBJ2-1	TGTGCCAGCAGTTTTTGGGACTCAATGGGGGATGAGCAGTTCTTC	CASSFWDSMGDEQFF
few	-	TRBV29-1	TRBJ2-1	TGCAGCGTTGACGTCAGGGTGGTTGAGCAGTTCTTC	CSVDVRVVEQFF
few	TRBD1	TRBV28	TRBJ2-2	TGTGCCAGCAGTTTCCTTGGACAGGGGGCCGGCACCGGGGAGCTGTTTTTT	CASSFLGQGAGTGELFF